These T cell receptor beta chains were read from a single sample in a study of cytomegalovirus exposure and HLA in healthy donors. The data were produced by immunoSEQ multiplex PCR, yet TCRdb's version contains in-frame clones alone and is incomplete. There are over 60,000 clones in the sample; about four fifths occur only once, and less than 7% lies in the top ten. Sequencing used PBMCs. The receptors derive from a woman aged 30 to 39 in good health and CMV-seronegative. Both conserved end residues are part of each CDR3. The D gene is left open where the match is weak. Clone size is shown for a subset of rows, as once, few, many or a class of expanded clone.

D gene	clone size	V gene	J gene	CDR3 DNA	CDR3 protein
.	once	TRBV2	TRBJ2-2	TGTGCCAGCAGTGTATATGAGGTCCCCGCGAACACCGGGGAGCTGTTTTTT	CASSVYEVPANTGELFF
TRBD1	.	TRBV5-1	TRBJ2-2	TGCGCCAGCAAAATATGGGCCGGGACAGACACCGGGGAGCTGTTTTTT	CASKIWAGTDTGELFF
.	.	TRBV6-5	TRBJ1-1	TGTGCCAGCAGTTACACGGTCGGGGGGGGCACTGAAGCTTTCTTT	CASSYTVGGGTEAFF
TRBD2	.	TRBV15	TRBJ2-5	TGTGCCACCAGCCTAGCGGGAGTAATCTGGGAGACCCAGTACTTC	CATSLAGVIWETQYF
.	.	TRBV4-1	TRBJ1-1	TGCGCCAGCAGCCAAGTGATCTTTCAGGGGTGGACTGAAGCTTTCTTT	CASSQVIFQGWTEAFF
TRBD1	.	TRBV6-5	TRBJ2-5	TGTGCCAGCAGTAGGGGGACAGGGTCCCAAGAGACCCAGTACTTC	CASSRGTGSQETQYF
.	.	TRBV2	TRBJ1-1	TGTGCCAGCACAGACAGGAACACTGAAGCTTTCTTT	CASTDRNTEAFF
TRBD1	.	TRBV29-1	TRBJ1-2	TGCAGCGTTCTAACAGGGGAGTATGGCTACACCTTC	CSVLTGEYGYTF
.	.	TRBV27	TRBJ2-7	TGTGCCAGCAGCCCCGGGAACTCCTACGAGCAGTACTTC	CASSPGNSYEQYF
.	.	TRBV7-9	TRBJ1-2	TGTTCCAGCAGCTTATTTCTCGGCAGGGAAAATGGCTACACCTTC	CSSSLFLGRENGYTF
TRBD1	.	TRBV7-8	TRBJ1-5	TGTGCCAGCAGCTTAGCGCATGGACAGGGGAATCAGCCCCAGCATTTT	CASSLAHGQGNQPQHF
.	once	TRBV19	TRBJ2-5	TGTGCCAGTAGTAATCGGCGCAGGGGACCGAACCAAGAGACCCAGTACTTC	CASSNRRRGPNQETQYF
TRBD2	once	TRBV7-9	TRBJ2-3	TGTGCCAGCAGCTTAGAACTAGCGGGTTCACGGGCTACGCAGTATTTT	CASSLELAGSRATQYF
TRBD2	.	TRBV28	TRBJ2-3	TGTGCCGCAGGCCTGGCGGGAGTCACACCTAGCACAGATACGCAGTATTTT	CAAGLAGVTPSTDTQYF
.	.	TRBV9	TRBJ2-3	TGTGCCAGCAGCGTAGGAGCTGTTGATACGCAGTATTTT	CASSVGAVDTQYF
TRBD2	.	TRBV5-1	TRBJ2-3	TGCGCCAGCAGCTTGGCGGGAGGGGGAGCAGATACGCAGTATTTT	CASSLAGGGADTQYF
.	.	TRBV7-8	TRBJ2-7	TGTGCCAGCAGCAACCCCAGAGGCCCCTACGAGCAGTACTTC	CASSNPRGPYEQYF
TRBD1	once	TRBV27	TRBJ1-4	TGTGCCAGACAGGGGGCCTATAATGAAAAACTGTTTTTT	CARQGAYNEKLFF
.	.	TRBV2	TRBJ1-1	TGTGCCAGCAGTGATGGACTGGGAAGAATACCCCAAACTCTGAGCACTGAAGCTTTCTTT	CASSDGLGRIPQTLSTEAFF
.	.	TRBV11-2	TRBJ2-1	TGTGCCAGCAGCCGGCGAGAGGTCAATGAGCAGTTCTTC	CASSRREVNEQFF
.	.	TRBV28	TRBJ1-4	TGTGCCAGCAGTTTGGCAGGGGCAACTAATGAAAAACTGTTTTTT	CASSLAGATNEKLFF
.	.	TRBV19	TRBJ1-1	TGTGCCAGTAGTTTGGGGGGGGAGAACACTGAAGCTTTCTTT	CASSLGGENTEAFF
.	.	TRBV4-1	TRBJ2-7	TGCGCCAGCAGCCAAGGTTCTGTCTCCTACGAGCAGTACTTC	CASSQGSVSYEQYF
.	.	TRBV5-6	TRBJ2-1	TGTGCCAGCATCTCTATGGGGAGCTCCTACAATGAGCAGTTCTTC	CASISMGSSYNEQFF
.	few	TRBV28	TRBJ1-5	TGTGCCAGCACCCCCCGGGGGAGGGGGTTCAATCAGCCCCAGCATTTT	CASTPRGRGFNQPQHF
TRBD1	few	TRBV5-1	TRBJ2-5	TGCGCCAGCAGCCCGGGACAGGCTGGGGGGACCCAGTACTTC	CASSPGQAGGTQYF
TRBD1	.	TRBV6-5	TRBJ1-5	TGTGCCAGCAGAACCGGGACAGGGTCGGGTCAGCCCCAGCATTTT	CASRTGTGSGQPQHF
TRBD2	.	TRBV7-6	TRBJ2-3	TGTGCCAGCACCCCGGGGGGGGTCACAGATACGCAGTATTTT	CASTPGGVTDTQYF
TRBD2	few	TRBV10-3	TRBJ2-1	TGTGCCATCAGTGAGTCGCTCAGGTCGGGAGGGTCCCTCGGGGATGAGCAGTTCTTC	CAISESLRSGGSLGDEQFF
TRBD1	.	TRBV7-6	TRBJ2-7	TGTGCCAGCAGTCCTGAACAGGGGGCAGGGGAGCAGTACTTC	CASSPEQGAGEQYF
.	.	TRBV27	TRBJ2-5	TGTGCCAGCAGTTCGTCGTACCAAGAGACCCAGTACTTC	CASSSSYQETQYF
.	.	TRBV28	TRBJ1-1	TGTGCCAGCAGTTCGCGGGGGAACACTGAAGCTTTCTTT	CASSSRGNTEAFF
.	few	TRBV11-1	TRBJ1-3	TGTGCCAGCAGCTTAACTTTCCCCTCTGGAAACACCATATATTTT	CASSLTFPSGNTIYF
TRBD2	once	TRBV7-8	TRBJ2-1	TGTGCCAGCAGCTTAGTTCTATTAGCGGGAGGACTCAATGAGCAGTTCTTC	CASSLVLLAGGLNEQFF
.	.	TRBV5-1	TRBJ2-1	TGCGCCAGCAGCGTCCACGGGAGTAGGAATGAGCAGTTCTTC	CASSVHGSRNEQFF
TRBD1	.	TRBV18	TRBJ2-7	TGTGCCAGCTCCTACGACAGGGAAAGCTCCTACGAGCAGTACTTC	CASSYDRESSYEQYF
.	few	TRBV11-2	TRBJ2-3	TGTGCCAGCAGCCCCTCCTGGAGCGCAGATACGCAGTATTTT	CASSPSWSADTQYF
.	.	TRBV19	TRBJ1-2	TGTGCCAGTAGTATTGACAACGGGGTCTATGGCTACACCTTC	CASSIDNGVYGYTF
TRBD2	.	TRBV2	TRBJ2-1	TGTGCCAGCAGTGATAGGGGACTAGCGGGAGGGGCGGAGCAGTTCTTC	CASSDRGLAGGAEQFF
.	.	TRBV7-6	TRBJ1-2	TGTGCCAGCAGCTTAGCCCGCCAGCGAGAGAGGGCTAACTATGGCTACACCTTC	CASSLARQRERANYGYTF
TRBD1	.	TRBV7-2	TRBJ2-7	TGTGCCAGCAGCCATACAAGAGCCTCACAGGGGGCCACTAAAGAGCAGTACTTC	CASSHTRASQGATKEQYF
.	.	TRBV19	TRBJ1-1	TGTGCCAGTACAGGGGACACTGAAGCTTTCTTT	CASTGDTEAFF
.	.	TRBV7-8	TRBJ2-5	TGTGCCAGCAGCTTAATCAGGAATGGGGAGACCCAGTACTTC	CASSLIRNGETQYF
TRBD2	.	TRBV7-9	TRBJ2-5	TGTGCCAGCAGCTTCTCCGGACTAGCGGGGAAAGAGACCCAGTACTTC	CASSFSGLAGKETQYF
.	few	TRBV6-6	TRBJ2-3	TGTGCCAGCAAAACTACTGACACAGATACGCAGTATTTT	CASKTTDTDTQYF
.	.	TRBV19	TRBJ2-3	TGTGCCAGTAGTATTGGAGCAGGGGGCACAGATACGCAGTATTTT	CASSIGAGGTDTQYF
TRBD2	.	TRBV27	TRBJ2-5	TGTGCCAGCAGTTTAAGGGCGGGAGAGGCGGGGGAAGAGACCCAGTACTTC	CASSLRAGEAGEETQYF
.	.	TRBV10-3	TRBJ1-1	TGTGCCATCAGTCCGAGGACAGACAACACTGAAGCTTTCTTT	CAISPRTDNTEAFF
TRBD2	.	TRBV10-1	TRBJ2-2	TGCGCCAGCAGTGATTCCCTAGCGGGAGGAAACGGGGAGCTGTTTTTT	CASSDSLAGGNGELFF
.	.	TRBV7-2	TRBJ1-2	TGTGCCAGCAGCTTATCAGGGGACGGTGGCTACACCTTC	CASSLSGDGGYTF
TRBD2	.	TRBV19	TRBJ2-1	TGTGCCAGTAGTATGTACGTGCCTAGCGGGAATCACGACAATGAGCAGTTCTTC	CASSMYVPSGNHDNEQFF
TRBD2	.	TRBV6-5	TRBJ2-3	TGTGCCAGCAGTTACACTAGCGGGAGTGCAGATACGCAGTATTTT	CASSYTSGSADTQYF
TRBD2	.	TRBV19	TRBJ2-1	TGTGCCAGTAGTGTCCGGGGGGGCTCCTACAATGAGCAGTTCTTC	CASSVRGGSYNEQFF
.	.	TRBV7-9	TRBJ1-5	TGTGCCAGCGACCGGGGGGAGAATCAGCCCCAGCATTTT	CASDRGENQPQHF